Listed below are T cell receptor beta chains from one sample, sequenced in a study of blood T cells in healthy people across ages. TCRdb re-called the 5' RACE reads with MiXCR, one entry per CDR3 protein. Of some 920,000 distinct CDR3 sequences in the sample, roughly half were seen once. Sample: blood. These receptors came from a woman aged 55-69 years in good health. Both conserved end residues are part of each CDR3. D genes are given only for firm matches.

v_call	d_call	j_call	cdr3_aa
TRBV6-1	TRBD2	TRBJ2-4	CASSASGSIREQYF
TRBV5-4	NA	NA	CASSTVAASYNEQYF
TRBV27	TRBD2	TRBJ2-7	CASSFRASGSSLGSYEQYF
TRBV29-1	NA	TRBJ2-1	CSALRGYNEQFF
TRBV7-8	TRBD2	TRBJ2-3	CASSPTGTSADTQYF
TRBV7-2	NA	TRBJ1-1	CASSLSGLAEAFF
TRBV6-5	NA	TRBJ1-4	CASRSTTRELFF
TRBV20-1	NA	TRBJ2-7	CSAQRALYSYEQYF
TRBV12-3/TRBV12-4	NA	TRBJ1-6	CASSFDGTSRSPLHF
TRBV16	NA	TRBJ2-3	CASNYRGTDTQYF
TRBV4-1	TRBD2	TRBJ2-7	CASSQEGEWGLAVYEQYF
TRBV20-1	TRBD2	TRBJ2-1	CSAPAISGRADIYEQFF
TRBV6-6	NA	TRBJ2-5	CASSYYAETLYF
TRBV12-3/TRBV12-4	NA	TRBJ2-1	CASSFGGRVGEQFF
TRBV20-1	TRBD2	TRBJ2-3	CSAQGLAGHTDTQYF
TRBV27	TRBD2	TRBJ2-5	CASSSPGLAGGIEGQYF
TRBV2	NA	TRBJ2-4	CAAGLDQNIQYF
TRBV25-1	TRBD1	TRBJ1-4	CASSAYQGAKHEKLFF
TRBV28	NA	TRBJ2-3	CASTRGGNGYTQYF
TRBV7-2	NA	TRBJ2-4	CASSLGGGGRTKNIQYF
TRBV6-5	TRBD2	TRBJ2-5	CASSYKGGVAGAKETQYF
TRBV4-1	NA	TRBJ2-1	CASSQPTATWNEQFF
TRBV9	NA	TRBJ2-5	CASSVAGKETQYF
TRBV29-1	TRBD2	TRBJ2-3	CSVNREGTSSTDTQYF
TRBV7-6	NA	NA	CASSLVPGPSDEQYF
TRBV4-3	NA	TRBJ1-1	CASSQDGSLTGFRGAFF
TRBV4-1	TRBD1	TRBJ2-7	CASSLIGTGESYEQYF
TRBV29-1	NA	TRBJ2-7	CSRIGTEGYEQYF
TRBV10-3	TRBD1	TRBJ1-2	CAIRKTGGNGYTF
TRBV20-1	NA	NA	CSAIRGVAYNEQYF
TRBV29-1	NA	TRBJ1-1	CSVIGGGPGAEAFF
TRBV12-3/TRBV12-4	TRBD1	TRBJ2-2	CASSPRTGTNTGELFF
TRBV2	NA	TRBJ1-6	CASEAYNSPLHF
TRBV5-4	NA	TRBJ2-3	CASSLGLMADTQYF
TRBV27	TRBD1	TRBJ1-2	CASSPSPRTGGGYTF
TRBV28	NA	TRBJ1-2	CASSGRGRGYTF
TRBV5-1	NA	TRBJ2-2	CASSLANSGTRIGELFF
TRBV12-3/TRBV12-4	NA	TRBJ2-6	CASSNERMGANVLTF
TRBV11-1	NA	TRBJ2-2	CASSATIAGVGGRPNTGELFF
TRBV27	TRBD2	NA	CASSLSRASGETQYF
TRBV29-1	NA	TRBJ2-1	CSVVETSGMETQFF
TRBV27	TRBD1	TRBJ2-2	CASGDRDTGELFF
TRBV12-3/TRBV12-4	TRBD1	TRBJ2-5	CASSLEIAQGYQETQYF
TRBV18	NA	TRBJ2-6	CASASSGANVLTF
TRBV10-1	NA	TRBJ1-6	CASSARANSPLHF
TRBV5-5	NA	TRBJ1-2	CASSARPESNYGYTF
TRBV21-1	NA	NA	CASSKALWTGYYNEQYF
TRBV6-1	NA	TRBJ2-7	CASTSLQASYEQYF
TRBV29-1	NA	TRBJ1-1	CSVEESWDTEAFF
TRBV4-3	TRBD1	TRBJ1-2	CASSHLSPGQGPRGYTF
TRBV7-2	NA	TRBJ2-2	CASSFSLLYRNTGELFF
TRBV4-2	TRBD1	TRBJ2-5	CASSQRDRDQETQYF